A single sample gave rise to the 15 T cell receptor beta chains below, sequenced in a study of CD8 T cells in ankylosing spondylitis. TCRdb recomputed calls from the 5' RACE reads with MiXCR, one row per CDR3 protein. The sample shows 200,000 to 250,000 distinct CDR3 sequences, roughly 8.2% of them seen only once. Sample: blood, either unsorted or a sorted T cell fraction (not recorded which). These receptors all come from a female donor with ankylosing spondylitis or in good health (not recorded which).

This clonotype was picked up a small number of times. An end of the junction does not agree with germline; a read error may underlie this. This chain joins TRBV30 and TRBJ2-6; weak D call: TRBD2 (5 bases). Germline lookup yields CDR1 GTSNPN and CDR2 SVGIG (reference sequence). This CDR3 has 17 amino acids. The DNA for the CDR3 is TGTGCCTGGAGTCGGAGAGGGTCCTTCTCTGGGGACAACGTCCTGACTTTC. It specifies CAWSRRGSFSGDNVLTF.

This clonotype was seen at least ten times. The rearrangement uses TRBV6-2 or TRBV6-3 and TRBJ1-1; D gene ambiguous. V was shortened by 0 bases and J by 1 base, with 9 bases between the two germline ends. The CDR3 runs 15 residues. Germline lookup yields CDR1 MNHEY and CDR2 SVGEGT. CDR3 amino acids: CASSYSSNRNTEAFF. CDR3 in DNA: TGTGCCAGCAGTTACTCGAGTAACAGGAACACTGAAGCTTTCTTT.

CDR3 DNA: TGTGCCAGCAGCTTAGTAGGGCCTGGAAACACCATATATTTT. Amino acid sequence: CASSLVGPGNTIYF. This chain uses TRBV7-2 with TRBJ1-3; D is uncertain. Germline V gene sequence: CDR1 SGHTA, CDR2 FQGNSA. The CDR3 loop spans 14 amino acids. V shed 1 base and J shed 2 bases, with 6 bases lying between them.

This clonotype was seen many times. The chain employs TRBV20-1 and TRBJ2-1, with 10 bases fitting TRBD2. This CDR3 region has 16 residues. V trimming: 3 bases; J trimming: 8 bases; junction bases outside the gene matches: 13. Germline V CDR1 and CDR2: DFQATT, SNEGSKA (reference sequence). CDR3 bases: TGCAGTGCTAGCGGGGGGAGCGGGAGGGCCATCGATGAGCAGTTCTTC. The encoded protein is CSASGGSGRAIDEQFF.

This clonotype has a count of ten or more. The chain employs TRBV12-3 or TRBV12-4 and TRBJ1-2; 8 nucleotides match TRBD1. With 7 bases clipped from V and 3 bases from J, the junction kept 4 bases outside the gene matches. The CDR3 has 13 amino acids. The CDR3 DNA is TGTGCCAGCACTAAGACAGGGGACTATGGCTACACCTTC. Its protein is CASTKTGDYGYTF.

This clonotype was observed many times. The J gene is TRBJ2-7, the V gene TRBV5-5, with 9 bases that match TRBD1. J was trimmed by 5 bases and V by 3 bases; bases with no gene match: 12. CDR1 and CDR2 from the germline V gene are SGHKS and YYEKEE (reference sequence). This CDR3 region has 16 residues. The DNA of the CDR3 is TGTGCCAGCAGCTACCCTCCGGGACAGGGAGGCCACGAGCAGTACTTC. Its protein product is CASSYPPGQGGHEQYF.

This clonotype came up many times. The chain employs TRBV5-1 and TRBJ1-4, with D uncertain. Germline loops: CDR1 SGHRS, CDR2 YFSETQ. The ends were cut back, 7 bases at V and 5 bases at J, with 15 bases in the middle. There are 14 residues in the CDR3. Here the CDR3 reads CASGPGTENEKLFF. The CDR3 nucleotides are TGCGCCAGCGGACCCGGCACGGAAAATGAAAAACTGTTTTTT. The full variable domain, rest sourced from reference TRBV5-1 and TRBJ1-4, is KAGVTQTPRYLIKTRGQQVTLSCSPISGHRSVSWYQQTPGQGLQFLFEYFSETQRNKGNFPGRFSGRQFSNSRSEMNVSTLELGDSALYLCASGPGTENEKLFFGSGTQLSVL.

This clonotype was seen many times. The chain employs TRBV20-1 and TRBJ2-3, with no clear D. This CDR3 has 14 residues. From germline, CDR1 is DFQATT and CDR2 SNEGSKA (reference sequence). The germline V and J ends were trimmed by 0 bases and 2 bases, with 9 bases remaining between them. CDR3 loop: CSARDRRSTDTQYF. CDR3 in DNA: TGCAGTGCTAGAGATCGGCGATCCACAGATACGCAGTATTTT.

This clonotype has ten or more counts. This sequence joins TRBV12-3 or TRBV12-4 and TRBJ1-5; 10 bases align to TRBD1. The V and J ends lost 3 bases and 0 bases, in that order; junction bases with no gene match: 8. This CDR3 has 18 amino acids. CDR3 sequence (DNA): TGTGCCAGCAGTTTTCGGACAGGGGGGGATAATAGCAATCAGCCCCAGCATTTT. It yields the protein CASSFRTGGDNSNQPQHF.

On this clonotype itself: This may be a read error: a much more frequent sequence differs by one nucleotide. The J gene is TRBJ2-7, the V gene TRBV7-3, with D unclear. This CDR3 comprises 14 residues. Germline V lookup: CDR1 SGHTA, CDR2 FQGTGA. The CDR3 sequence: CASSPGPISYEQCF. The CDR3 nucleotides are TGTGCCAGCAGCCCCGGGCCCATCTCCTACGAGCAGTGCTTC.

Ten or more counts support this clonotype. This rearrangement joins TRBV20-1 to TRBJ2-1; 9 nucleotides align to TRBD1. The V gene's germline CDR1 is DFQATT and CDR2 SNEGSKA (reference sequence). CDR3 size: 14 residues. J gave up 5 bases and V 7 bases, and 9 bases lay outside the gene matches. CDR3 sequence reads: CSGEGQGVHNEQFF. The CDR3 bases are TGCAGTGGTGAGGGACAGGGCGTCCACAATGAGCAGTTCTTC.

This clonotype occurred many times. The chain couples TRBV7-3 to TRBJ2-2; no reliable D call. The length of the CDR3 is 16 residues. Trimming stripped 1 base from V and 2 bases from J, with 11 bases between. Germline V gives CDR1 SGHTA, CDR2 FQGTGA. In nucleotides, the CDR3 is TGTGCCAGCAGCTTAAATTCCGGTGCCAACACCGGGGAGCTGTTTTTT. This translates into CASSLNSGANTGELFF.

The chain links TRBV7-2 to TRBJ2-1; D is perhaps TRBD2 (6 bases). Germline assignment: CDR1 SGHTA and CDR2 FQGNSA. The CDR3 is 15 residues long. V lost 5 bases and J lost 5, with 16 bases in between. CDR3 region: CASSPRWEDHNEQFF. The CDR3 DNA sequence: TGTGCCAGCAGCCCGAGGTGGGAGGACCACAATGAGCAGTTCTTC.

Ten or more counts support this clonotype. The chain has TRBV18 and TRBJ2-4, with D perhaps TRBD1 (6 bases). Germline V gene data show CDR1 as KGHSH and CDR2 as LQKENI. CDR3 length: 17 residues. The V end was cut by 4 bases, the J end by 4 bases, with 20 bases between. The CDR3 DNA reads as TGTGCCAGCTCACGCTACGCGGCGGACAGTTTAAAAAACATTCAGTACTTC. This gives the protein CASSRYAADSLKNIQYF.

In this sample, this clonotype turned up many times. This chain links TRBV5-1 with TRBJ2-1, with D perhaps matching TRBD1 or TRBD2 (6 bases each). V was clipped by 1 base and J by 7 bases, with 15 bases between them. The CDR3 consists of 15 residues. CDR1 and CDR2 from the germline V gene are SGHRS and YFSETQ. CDR3 nucleotide sequence: TGCGCCAGCAGCTTGATGGGGGGCCCACAGAATGAGCAGTTCTTC. The encoded protein is CASSLMGGPQNEQFF.